This T cell receptor beta chain originates from a study of blood T cell repertoires in COVID-19. About the study: Italy, Spain and the United States were the sources of the convalescent and acute COVID-19 samples. PBMCs, B-cell-depleted T cells, or T cells were the source of the cDNA or gDNA that made up the material.

From germline, CDR1 is SEHNR and CDR2 FQNEAQ (reference sequence). Trimming at V came to 4 bases and at J to 2 bases, leaving 4 bases not matched to a gene. The CDR3 length is 16 residues. Source study methods: Reference gene primers were amplified, and this amplification served to estimate nucleated cell counts. TCRdb keeps only in-frame clones here, not all; method: immunoSEQ multiplex PCR. V and J calls and clone size are copied from that table; D and trimming were computed from the DNA. The table shows around 370,000 clones, with almost 90% occurring only once. The chain has TRBV7-9 and TRBJ2-1; the match to TRBD2 covers 11 bases. This TCR derives from a young man with active or convalescent COVID-19. The sequencing input was peripheral blood. The CDR3 DNA sequence: TGTGCCAGCAGCTCGTTGACTAGCGGGACCTACAATGAGCAGTTCTTC. Amino acids: CASSSLTSGTYNEQFF.